This T cell receptor (beta chain) comes out of a study of T cell repertoires in cytomegalovirus infection. Study as a whole: Both CMV infection and a matching HLA type were indicated by public TCR beta signatures.

The ends were cut back, 1 base at V and 2 bases at J, with 8 bases in the middle. Per the germline V gene, CDR1 is SGHTA and CDR2 is FQGNSA. CDR3 length equals 14 residues. One entry per CDR3 protein results from TCRdb running MiXCR on the reads. Among 250,000 to 300,000 distinct CDR3 sequences listed, approximately 10% were seen once. Comment on this clonotype: Its antigen is not known.

General observations from the study: CMV-specific TCR beta clonotypes restricted by HLA-C were the ones dominating the ex vivo response. CMV carriers with the relevant HLA were identified by cumulative public TCR beta family frequency.

The sequence was collected from a human donor in good health (CMV status not recorded). Some clones in this sample may be carry-over from other donors' samples. This chain uses TRBV7-2 with TRBJ1-2; D might be TRBD1 (6 bases). The specimen sequenced was PBMCs. CDR3 DNA sequence: TGTGCCAGCAGCTTAGATGGGGGCAACTATGGCTACACCTTC. Translated: CASSLDGGNYGYTF.